This T cell receptor (beta chain) was documented in a study of cytomegalovirus exposure and HLA in healthy donors. The germline CDR1 and CDR2 sequences are MNHEY and SMNVEV (reference sequence). The CDR3 extends over 14 amino acids. The V end was cut by 6 bases, the J end by 2 bases, with 13 bases between. About this clone itself: Its antigen is as yet unknown.

Study-wide points: Most of the CMV-associated TCR beta chains (in a later analysis) appeared to be HLA-restricted.

Everyone who donated was a healthy bone marrow donor. Sampled while nominally healthy, donors likely had unrecorded immune exposures. Vbeta (60) and Jbeta (13) primers were used in the PCR. Clones were sequenced by immunoSEQ multiplex PCR, and TCRdb holds only the in-frame ones, with some missing. The table records roughly 100,000 clones, around 80% of them present only once. The rearrangement joins TRBV27 to TRBJ1-1; maybe TRBD1 (5 bases). Sequencing was performed on PBMCs. The receptor comes from a woman aged 55-70 years in good health and CMV-seronegative. The CDR3 coding sequence is TGTGCCAGCAGCCTACAGGAGCGTAACACTGAAGCTTTCTTT. Its protein product is CASSLQERNTEAFF.